The 24 T cell receptor beta chains below all came from one sample that was sequenced in a study of T cell responses to AZD1222 COVID-19 vaccine. Profiling relied on immunoSEQ multiplex PCR, and the TCRdb table lists in-frame clones only, not all of them. Altogether tens of thousands of clones are present, roughly 90% being singletons, with the ten largest covering 10% to 15%. This material consisted of peripheral blood, taken on day 0 of AZD1222 vaccination. All receptors come from an adult in good health.

Only a few counts were recorded for this clone. The CDR3 bases are TGTGCCAGCAGTTGGGCGGGGATTAGCACAGATACGCAGTATTTT. Translating it yields CASSWAGISTDTQYF. The chain couples TRBV6-2 or TRBV6-3 to TRBJ2-3, with D perhaps matching TRBD2 (6 bases). The length of the CDR3 is 15 residues. Trimming stripped 4 bases from V and 0 bases from J, with 11 bases between. CDR1 is MNHEY, CDR2 SVGEGT, per germline.

This sequence joins TRBV9 and TRBJ2-5, with 7 positions matching TRBD1. With V trimmed by 4 bases and J by 4 bases, 7 bases remained unmatched. Germline CDR1 reads SGDLS; CDR2 reads YYNGEE. The CDR3 runs to 14 residues. The DNA for the CDR3 is TGTGCCAGCAGCCCTAGACAGGGCCGAGAGACCCAGTACTTC. Encoded protein: CASSPRQGRETQYF.

This clone was seen a single time. V is TRBV6-2 or TRBV6-3 and J is TRBJ1-2, with 7 bases matching TRBD1. Germline values: CDR1 MNHEY, CDR2 SVGEGT. CDR3 size: 13 residues. With V trimmed by 6 bases and J by 5 bases, 6 bases remained unmatched. CDR3 protein: CASRPPGQYGYTF. CDR3 DNA sequence: TGTGCCAGCAGACCTCCGGGACAGTATGGCTACACCTTC.

This clone was found once. This chain uses TRBV18 with TRBJ2-5; no firm D call. CDR1 and CDR2 (germline): KGHSH, LQKENI. This CDR3 region has 12 residues. V dropped 2 bases and J dropped 1 base, with 2 bases sitting between them. The CDR3: CASSPAQETQYF. The CDR3 DNA is TGTGCCAGCTCACCAGCCCAAGAGACCCAGTACTTC.

The rearrangement links TRBV5-1 to TRBJ2-1; 15 bases align to TRBD2. The germline CDR1 and CDR2 sequences are SGHRS and YFSETQ. This CDR3 contains 17 residues. Unmatched junction bases numbered 4, after V lost 0 bases and J lost 6 bases. The CDR3 DNA reads as TGCGCCAGCAGCTTGGGGACTAGCGGGGGGGCGCTCAATGAGCAGTTCTTC. It specifies CASSLGTSGGALNEQFF.

CDR3 sequence reads: CASSLSSGMGQETQYF. CDR3 nucleotides: TGTGCCAGCAGCTTATCGTCAGGGATGGGCCAAGAGACCCAGTACTTC. The chain uses TRBV7-3 and TRBJ2-5; D might be TRBD1 (5 bases). Germline assignment: CDR1 SGHTA and CDR2 FQGTGA. The germline V and J ends were trimmed by 2 bases and 1 base, with 14 bases remaining between them. The CDR3 loop spans 16 amino acids. Filled out from reference TRBV7-3 and TRBJ2-5, the complete variable domain reads GAGVSQTPSNKVTEKGKYVELRCDPISGHTALYWYRQSLGQGPEFLIYFQGTGAADDSGLPNDRFFAVRPEGSVSTLKIQRTERGDSAVYLCASSLSSGMGQETQYFGPGTRLLVL.

This clone was found once. The chain employs TRBV7-2 and TRBJ2-2; D perhaps matches TRBD2 (6 bases). Trimming removed 5 bases at V and 1 base at J, with 11 bases between. Germline assignment: CDR1 SGHTA and CDR2 FQGNSA. The CDR3 runs 15 residues. CDR3 sequence: CASSPRRENTGELFF. CDR3 DNA sequence: TGTGCCAGCAGCCCCCGGAGGGAGAACACCGGGGAGCTGTTTTTT.

This sequence joins TRBV28 and TRBJ1-4; the D gene is possibly TRBD1 (6 bases). The CDR3 is made up of 17 amino acids. Trimming shortened V by 3 bases and J by 7 bases, and 21 bases separated the two germline ends. CDR1 and CDR2 (germline): MDHEN, SYDVKM. CDR3 in DNA: TGTGCCAGCAGTTTCGGGGGGCAGGGACGGGGGGGTGAAAAACTGTTTTTT. Translation gives CASSFGGQGRGGEKLFF.

The chain links TRBV3-1 (or the pseudogene TRBV3-2) to TRBJ2-7, with a possible D match to TRBD1 (6 bases). Trimming stripped 0 bases from V and 6 bases from J, with 15 bases between. The germline CDR1 and CDR2 sequences are LGHDT and YNNKEL (reference sequence). The CDR3 covers 15 residues. CDR3 DNA: TGTGCCAGCAGCCAAGAGCTGAAGGGGGTGGGCGAGCAGTACTTC. It yields the protein CASSQELKGVGEQYF.

The rearrangement uses TRBV2 and TRBJ1-5; D is perhaps TRBD1 (5 bases). The CDR3 sequence is 14 residues long. V was shortened by 3 bases and J by 4 bases, with 10 bases between the two germline ends. Germline assignment: CDR1 SNHLY and CDR2 FYNNEI. In DNA form, the CDR3 reads TGTGCCAGCAGTGAGGGGGGATCTAATCAGCCCCAGCATTTT. Residues: CASSEGGSNQPQHF.

The chain links TRBV5-8 to TRBJ2-3; D is ambiguous. Per germline, CDR1 SGHTS and CDR2 YDEGEE. V was cut by 5 bases and J by 1 base, with 8 bases left in between. The CDR3 length is 13 residues. The DNA for the CDR3 is TGTGCCAGCAGGGCACGGGGCACAGATACGCAGTATTTT. Amino acid sequence: CASRARGTDTQYF. Looking up the rest from reference TRBV5-8 and TRBJ2-3 gives the full variable domain: EAGVTQSPTHLIKTRGQQATLRCSPISGHTSVYWYQQALGLGLQFLLWYDEGEERNRGNFPPRFSGRQFPNYSSELNVNALELEDSALYLCASRARGTDTQYFGPGTRLTVL.

The chain recombines TRBV7-2 with TRBJ2-7; tentatively, D is TRBD2 (6 bases). Germline V lookup: CDR1 SGHTA, CDR2 FQGNSA. V lost 5 bases and J lost 0, with 17 bases in between. The CDR3 runs to 16 residues. The DNA of the CDR3 is TGTGCCAGCAGCCCAATGTGGGCGGGAAGCTCCTACGAGCAGTACTTC. Translation: CASSPMWAGSSYEQYF.

This sequence joins TRBV30 and TRBJ2-1; 9 bases are a match to TRBD2. Germline V gene lookup returns CDR1 GTSNPN and CDR2 SVGIG (reference sequence). Trimming cost V 4 bases and J 8 bases; bases outside gene matches: 9. This CDR3 is 14 amino acids long. The CDR3: CAWTRRGGLDEQFF. In DNA form, the CDR3 reads TGTGCCTGGACTAGGCGGGGGGGCTTAGATGAGCAGTTCTTC.

The chain couples TRBV5-1 to TRBJ1-1, with D perhaps matching TRBD1 (6 bases). The germline gives CDR1 SGHRS, CDR2 YFSETQ. Trimming pared 4 bases from V and 6 bases from J, leaving 10 bases between. This CDR3 is built from 12 residues. CDR3 in DNA: TGCGCCAGCAGCACAGGGAAGCCTGAAGCTTTCTTT. The encoded protein is CASSTGKPEAFF.

This chain connects TRBV7-3 to TRBJ2-3, with a tentative D call TRBD2 (5 bases). The CDR3 runs to 12 residues. Trimming shortened V by 5 bases and J by 8 bases, and 11 bases separated the two germline ends. Per the germline V gene, CDR1 is SGHTA and CDR2 is FQGTGA. The DNA of the CDR3 is TGTGCCAGCAGCCCCGGAGGCGGTACGCAGTATTTT. Amino acids: CASSPGGGTQYF.

The chain combines TRBV11-2 with TRBJ2-1; 8 nucleotides align to TRBD2. V trimming: 6 bases; J trimming: 3 bases; junction bases outside the gene matches: 19. This CDR3 spans 19 amino acids. Germline CDR1 reads SGHAT; CDR2 reads FQNNGV. CDR3 region: CASRTRGGVLADNYNEQFF. CDR3 sequence (DNA): TGTGCCAGCAGAACAAGGGGAGGGGTACTAGCGGACAACTACAATGAGCAGTTCTTC.

Turning to this clone: Its ends do not fully match the called genes, so a read error is possible. The V and J genes are TRBV7-7 and TRBJ2-5; 9 bases match TRBD1. The V gene's germline CDR1 is SSHAT and CDR2 FNYEAQ (reference sequence). The CDR3 contains 14 residues. In nucleotides, the CDR3 is TGTGCTAGCAGACCTGGGACAGGGCAAGAGACCCAGTACTTC. It translates to CASRPGTGQETQYF. The complete variable domain, with remaining parts taken from reference TRBV7-7 and TRBJ2-5, reads GAGVSQSPRYKVTKRGQDVTLRCDPISSHATLYWYQQALGQGPEFLTYFNYEAQPDKSGLPSDRFSAERPEGSISTLTIQRTEQRDSAMYRCASRPGTGQETQYFGPGTRLLVL.

The rearrangement joins TRBV5-4 to TRBJ2-2; D tentatively fits TRBD1 or TRBD2 (5 bases each). The germline V gene has CDR1 SGHNT and CDR2 YYREEE (reference sequence). The CDR3 length is 15 residues. Trimming removed 2 bases at V and 0 bases at J, with 8 bases between. The CDR3 DNA reads as TGTGCCAGCAGCTTTATGGGGGCGAACACCGGGGAGCTGTTTTTT. It codes for CASSFMGANTGELFF. Drawing the rest from reference TRBV5-4 and TRBJ2-2, the complete variable domain is ETGVTQSPTHLIKTRGQQVTLRCSSQSGHNTVSWYQQALGQGPQFIFQYYREEENGRGNFPPRFSGLQFPNYSSELNVNALELDDSALYLCASSFMGANTGELFFGEGSRLTVL.

The chain recombines TRBV6-5 with TRBJ1-2; D not certain. Per germline, CDR1 MNHEY and CDR2 SVGAGI. V lost 5 bases to trimming and J lost 3 bases, with 16 bases between them. The CDR3 runs to 15 residues. The CDR3 here is CASSPSRTVYYGYTF. CDR3 sequence (DNA): TGTGCCAGCAGTCCCTCCAGAACAGTCTACTATGGCTACACCTTC.

This clone showed up just once. J is TRBJ2-2 and V is TRBV5-1, with no clear D. Trimming stripped 3 bases from V and 4 bases from J, with 10 bases between. The CDR3 runs to 14 residues. Per germline, CDR1 SGHRS and CDR2 YFSETQ. This CDR3 reads CASSSNVGTGELFF. As DNA, the CDR3 is TGCGCCAGCAGCTCGAATGTGGGCACCGGGGAGCTGTTTTTT.

This chain connects TRBV5-1 to TRBJ2-1; D uncertain. CDR3 size: 13 residues. Deletions cut 0 bases from V and 1 base from J, with 2 bases between. Germline values: CDR1 SGHRS, CDR2 YFSETQ. The DNA for the CDR3 is TGCGCCAGCAGCTTGGGGTCCTACAATGAGCAGTTCTTC. Translation gives CASSLGSYNEQFF.

This chain uses TRBV7-2 with TRBJ2-3, with D possibly matching TRBD1 (6 bases). Germline assignment: CDR1 SGHTA and CDR2 FQGNSA. Between the trimmed V and J ends, which lost 0 bases and 2 bases, there was a span of 9 bases. This CDR3 has 15 residues. This chain's CDR3 is CASSLAGANTDTQYF. CDR3 coding DNA: TGTGCCAGCAGCTTAGCGGGGGCCAACACAGATACGCAGTATTTT.

This clone was counted between two and nine times. The rearrangement joins TRBV5-1 to TRBJ1-1; TRBD1 aligns across 10 bases. In germline, CDR1 is SGHRS, CDR2 YFSETQ. The ends lost 3 bases at V and 4 bases at J; junction bases unmatched: 6. This CDR3 is 15 amino acids long. The CDR3 DNA is TGCGCCAGCAGCTCCATGGGACAGGGGCCCACTGAAGCTTTCTTT. Its protein is CASSSMGQGPTEAFF.

The V call is TRBV6-2 or TRBV6-3, the J call TRBJ1-4, with D possibly TRBD1 on 5 matching bases. This CDR3 has 15 residues. V lost 4 bases to trimming and J lost 7 bases, with 16 bases between them. Germline V gene lookup returns CDR1 MNHEY and CDR2 SVGEGT. The CDR3 sequence: CASSSTRAGGEKLFF. CDR3 nucleotide sequence: TGTGCCAGCAGTTCCACCCGAGCTGGGGGTGAAAAACTGTTTTTT.